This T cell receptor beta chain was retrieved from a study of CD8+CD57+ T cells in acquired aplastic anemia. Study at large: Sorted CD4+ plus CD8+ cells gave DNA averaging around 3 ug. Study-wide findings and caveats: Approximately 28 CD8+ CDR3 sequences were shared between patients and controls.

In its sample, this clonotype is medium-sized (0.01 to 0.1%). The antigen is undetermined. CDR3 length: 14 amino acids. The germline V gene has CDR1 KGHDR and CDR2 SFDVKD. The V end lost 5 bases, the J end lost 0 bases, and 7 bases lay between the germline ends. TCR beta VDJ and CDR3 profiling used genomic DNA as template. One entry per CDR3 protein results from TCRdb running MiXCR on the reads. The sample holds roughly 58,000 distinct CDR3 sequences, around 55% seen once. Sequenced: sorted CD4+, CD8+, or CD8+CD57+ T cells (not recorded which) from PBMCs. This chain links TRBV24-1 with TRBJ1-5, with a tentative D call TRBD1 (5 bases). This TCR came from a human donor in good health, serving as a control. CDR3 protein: CATSAQDSNQPQHF. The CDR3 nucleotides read TGTGCCACCAGTGCACAGGATAGCAATCAGCCCCAGCATTTT.